This T cell receptor (beta chain) was documented in a study of patients and donors after allogeneic stem cell transplantation (dated by TCRdb to 2018 to 2020). Library creation used RT-PCR. This sample was sequenced with a NextSeq 550. TCRdb reworked the public reads: Q25 trimming with fastp, MiXCR clone assembly, productive beta chains retained. Records with the same CDR3 protein are collapsed into one entry carrying the most frequent genes and DNA. The sample table records approximately 430,000 distinct CDR3 sequences; 15% to 20% of these occur just once. The ten largest clones represent around 7.2% of the sample. From the cysteine up to the phenylalanine, the CDR3 has a length of 12 residues. Of the read, only the CDR3 DNA is kept; its 36 bases are in frame from base 1. The CDR1 and CDR2 encoded by the germline V gene are SNHLY and FYNNEI. V loses 7 bases, J loses 9 bases, and the germline ends lie 13 bases apart.

As regards this clonotype: What this receptor recognizes is not known. No base qualities exist here, and no much larger clone lies one base off it.

The rearranged chain carries TRBV2 and TRBJ2-1; there is no confident call for the D gene. The clonotype comes from a human donor who was either an allogeneic HSCT recipient or a stem cell or donor lymphocyte infusion donor (not recorded which). It is not recorded whose cells these are; they may come from a transplant donor. The sequencing input was blood, either unsorted or a sorted T cell fraction (not recorded which). The bases read TGTGCCAGCACCACAGTTCCCCCTGAGCAGTTCTTC. Its amino acids are CASTTVPPEQFF.